These 16 T cell receptor beta chains originate from one sample sequenced in a study of brain T cells in children with intractable seizures. Profiling relied on immunoSEQ multiplex PCR, and the TCRdb table lists in-frame clones only, not all of them. The table lists 110,000 or so clones, 94% of them singletons, with roughly 4% in the top ten. This specimen was peripheral blood, taken at surgery. These receptors were obtained from a boy less than two years old with hemimegalencephaly and intractable seizures.

The chain recombines TRBV28 with TRBJ2-5; D might be TRBD2 (5 bases). CDR3 size: 14 residues. Trimming took 7 bases from V and 4 from J, leaving 16 bases between them. Germline values: CDR1 MDHEN, CDR2 SYDVKM. The CDR3 loop is CASTGVVFTETQYF. CDR3 in DNA: TGTGCCAGCACCGGGGTAGTTTTTACAGAGACCCAGTACTTC.

The chain combines TRBV7-9 with TRBJ2-7; TRBD2 matches 8 bases. Germline CDR1 reads SEHNR; CDR2 reads FQNEAQ (reference sequence). The CDR3 loop spans 17 amino acids. The J segment lost 2 bases and the V segment lost 6 bases, leaving 15 bases of the junction unmatched. The CDR3 protein is CASSPSEILAGPYEQYF. The CDR3 bases are TGTGCCAGCAGTCCTTCTGAAATTTTAGCGGGACCCTACGAGCAGTACTTC.

The V call is TRBV7-2, the J call TRBJ2-2; D possibly corresponds to TRBD2 (6 bases). V was trimmed by 5 bases and J by 5 bases, leaving 12 bases between them. Germline assignment: CDR1 SGHTA and CDR2 FQGNSA. The CDR3 spans 14 residues. The CDR3 region is CASSLFRGTGELFF. The CDR3, as DNA: TGTGCCAGCAGCCTGTTTCGGGGGACCGGGGAGCTGTTTTTT.

V gene TRBV27 combines with J gene TRBJ2-1, with a weak D call TRBD1 (6 bases). The CDR3 covers 15 residues. Trimming took off 7 bases at V and 4 bases at J, with 17 bases between the two ends. Germline CDR1 MNHEY, CDR2 SMNVEV (reference sequence). The chain's CDR3 is CASIGTGQRYNEQFF. The CDR3 nucleotides read TGTGCCAGCATCGGGACGGGACAAAGGTACAATGAGCAGTTCTTC.

The chain employs TRBV5-1 and TRBJ1-6; a possible D gene is TRBD1 (5 bases). The CDR3 consists of 13 residues. Trimming stripped 0 bases from V and 8 bases from J, with 6 bases between. From germline, CDR1 is SGHRS and CDR2 YFSETQ. The CDR3 region is CASSLVGDSPLHF. DNA for the CDR3: TGCGCCAGCAGCTTGGTGGGGGATTCACCCCTCCACTTT.

This chain joins TRBV14 and TRBJ2-4; D may be TRBD1 (7 bases). The V end was cut by 2 bases, the J end by 2 bases, with 13 bases between. This CDR3 is built from 16 residues. CDR1 is SGHDN and CDR2 is FVKESK in the germline V gene. The CDR3, as DNA: TGTGCCAGCAGCCAATCGACAGGGAGGACCAAAAACATTCAGTACTTC. Translating gives CASSQSTGRTKNIQYF.

The chain links TRBV6-5 to TRBJ1-2, with D maybe TRBD1 (5 bases). The V and J ends lost 6 bases and 6 bases respectively, with 14 bases between them. Germline-derived CDR1 and CDR2 are MNHEY and SVGAGI. The CDR3 has 13 residues. The CDR3 nucleotides are TGTGCCAGCAGAAAAACTCTGGGGCATGGCTACACCTTC. It codes for CASRKTLGHGYTF.

The gene calls are TRBV3-1 (or the pseudogene TRBV3-2) and TRBJ1-4; D possibly corresponds to TRBD1 (5 bases). The CDR3 is made up of 16 amino acids. With 5 bases removed from V and 0 bases from J, the gap between germline ends came to 13 bases. Per the germline V gene, CDR1 is LGHDT and CDR2 is YNNKEL (reference sequence). In nucleotides, the CDR3 is TGTGCCAGCAGCTTTCTCACAGGAGCAACTAATGAAAAACTGTTTTTT. This codes for CASSFLTGATNEKLFF.

The chain combines TRBV15 with TRBJ2-7; D is unresolved. The CDR3 has 16 residues. Trimming removed 2 bases from V and 6 bases from J, with 20 bases in between. Germline CDR1 reads LNHNV; CDR2 reads YYDKDF (reference sequence). CDR3 sequence reads: CATSRPGRLDGSEQYF. CDR3 nucleotides: TGTGCCACCAGCAGACCTGGCCGGCTAGATGGTTCCGAGCAGTACTTC. The full variable domain, its missing parts supplied by reference TRBV15 and TRBJ2-7, is DAMVIQNPRYQVTQFGKPVTLSCSQTLNHNVMYWYQQKSSQAPKLLFHYYDKDFNNEADTPDNFQSRRPNTSFCFLDIRSPGLGDTAMYLCATSRPGRLDGSEQYFGPGTRLTVT.

V and J are TRBV2 and TRBJ2-7, with D possibly matching TRBD1 (5 bases). In germline, CDR1 is SNHLY, CDR2 FYNNEI. The V end was cut by 6 bases, the J end by 0 bases, with 9 bases between. The CDR3 covers 13 residues. The DNA of the CDR3 is TGTGCCAGCAGGGGGCAGAGCTCCTACGAGCAGTACTTC. This sequence encodes CASRGQSSYEQYF.

The gene calls are TRBV18 and TRBJ1-5; D gene ambiguous. V was cut by 2 bases and J by 5 bases, with 13 bases left in between. The CDR3 runs to 15 residues. CDR1 and CDR2 (germline): KGHSH, LQKENI. The CDR3 nucleotides read TGTGCCAGCTCACCAGCCGGGTGGAAGGATCAGCCCCAGCATTTT. This sequence encodes CASSPAGWKDQPQHF.

The J gene is TRBJ1-3, the V gene TRBV11-2; D gene ambiguous. The CDR3 covers 15 residues. V lost 0 bases, J lost 2 bases, and 8 bases lay in between. Germline V gives CDR1 SGHAT, CDR2 FQNNGV. The CDR3, as DNA: TGTGCCAGCAGCTTAGAGGCCCACGCTGGAAACACCATATATTTT. Translated: CASSLEAHAGNTIYF.

The chain employs TRBV7-9 and TRBJ2-3; 7 nucleotides line up with TRBD2. The J segment lost 9 bases and the V segment lost 3 bases, leaving 0 bases of the junction unmatched. This CDR3 contains 11 residues. In germline, CDR1 is SEHNR, CDR2 FQNEAQ (reference sequence). The CDR3 here is CASSFSGTQYF. The CDR3 DNA reads TGTGCCAGCAGCTTTAGCGGGACGCAGTATTTT.

In its sample, this clone was seen once. The chain combines TRBV25-1 with TRBJ1-5; D is unresolved. The germline V gene encodes CDR1 MGHDK and CDR2 SYGVNS. This CDR3 comprises 13 residues. V gave up 8 bases and J gave up 2 bases, with 10 bases separating them. CDR3 bases: TGTGCCAGCGGCGGTTGGGGCAATCAGCCCCAGCATTTT. Its translation is CASGGWGNQPQHF.

The rearrangement joins TRBV19 to TRBJ2-1; D remains ambiguous. Trimming removed 3 bases at V and 7 bases at J, with 13 bases between. The CDR3 length is 14 residues. Germline lookup yields CDR1 LNHDA and CDR2 SQIVND (reference sequence). The CDR3 sequence is CASSIYYGGNEQFF. The CDR3 DNA follows: TGTGCCAGTAGTATTTATTATGGTGGTAATGAGCAGTTCTTC. Filled out from reference TRBV19 and TRBJ2-1, the complete variable domain reads DGGITQSPKYLFRKEGQNVTLSCEQNLNHDAMYWYRQDPGQGLRLIYYSQIVNDFQKGDIAEGYSVSREKKESFPLTVTSAQKNPTAFYLCASSIYYGGNEQFFGPGTRLTVL.

The V call is TRBV5-6, the J call TRBJ1-6; no clear D. The ends were cut back, 1 base at V and 9 bases at J, with 11 bases in the middle. The germline gives CDR1 SGHDT, CDR2 YYEEEE. This CDR3 has 14 residues. Here the CDR3 reads CASSLYGESSPLHF. CDR3 DNA sequence: TGTGCCAGCAGCTTGTACGGGGAAAGTTCACCCCTCCACTTT.